The 26 T cell receptor beta chains reported below all come from one sample, sequenced in a study of vaccination and CD4 T cells after COVID-19. No cognate antigen is known for these TCRs. Specified treatment: roughly 11-day PBMC culture with coronavirus spike peptide pools or control peptides (ViraFEST assay). Oncomine TCR Beta short-read sequencing was applied to DNA from cultured CD4+ T cells. From the PCR reads, TCRdb called clonotypes with MiXCR, one entry per CDR3 protein. The data hold 8,000 to 9,000 distinct CDR3 sequences, with about 61% observed a single time. Source material: CD4+ T cells from blood, cultured in vitro. The receptors were gathered from a human donor who had recovered from COVID-19.

This rearrangement joins TRBV7-9 to TRBJ2-7; 7 bases agree with TRBD1. V lost 5 bases and J lost 3; bases outside the gene matches: 7. Germline lookup yields CDR1 SEHNR and CDR2 FQNEAQ (reference sequence). The CDR3 has 14 residues. CDR3 bases: TGTGCCAGCAGCCCCAGGGACAGCCGCTACGAGCAGTACTTC. Protein: CASSPRDSRYEQYF. Full variable domain (missing parts from reference TRBV7-9 and TRBJ2-7): DTGVSQNPRHKITKRGQNVTFRCDPISEHNRLYWYRQTLGQGPEFLTYFQNEAQLEKSRLLSDRFSAERPKGSFSTLEIQRTEQGDSAMYLCASSPRDSRYEQYFGPGTRLTVT.

J is TRBJ2-5 and V is TRBV6-1; TRBD2 matches 7 bases. The germline V gene has CDR1 MNHNS and CDR2 SASEGT. The CDR3 contains 14 residues. With V trimmed by 7 bases and J by 1 base, 6 bases remained unmatched. The CDR3 loop is CASKLLASQETQYF. The CDR3 nucleotides are TGTGCCAGCAAGCTACTAGCGAGCCAAGAGACCCAGTACTTC.

This clonotype was picked up one time. The V call is TRBV28, the J call TRBJ1-5, with D unclear. Germline CDR1 MDHEN, CDR2 SYDVKM. The CDR3 length is 14 residues. Deletions cut 4 bases from V and 0 bases from J, with 7 bases between. This chain's CDR3 is CASSYPLSNQPQHF. CDR3 sequence (DNA): TGTGCCAGCAGTTATCCACTTAGCAATCAGCCCCAGCATTTT.

The genes are TRBV20-1 and TRBJ2-3; D might be TRBD1 (5 bases). Trimming shortened V by 7 bases and J by 4 bases, and 18 bases separated the two germline ends. CDR1 is DFQATT, CDR2 SNEGSKA, per germline (reference sequence). The CDR3 spans 14 residues. The CDR3 sequence is CSVRQSVVADTQYF. CDR3 nucleotides: TGCAGTGTTCGACAGTCTGTTGTGGCAGATACGCAGTATTTT.

The chain couples TRBV6-1 to TRBJ1-2; D is perhaps TRBD1 (6 bases). This CDR3 is built from 13 residues. Per germline, CDR1 MNHNS and CDR2 SASEGT. The ends were cut back, 6 bases at V and 0 bases at J, with 8 bases in the middle. For the CDR3, the DNA is TGTGCCAGCAGGGACAGCGCTAACTATGGCTACACCTTC. Encoded protein: CASRDSANYGYTF.

The chain links TRBV7-2 to TRBJ1-1, with D unclear. Germline CDR1 SGHTA, CDR2 FQGNSA. This CDR3 contains 11 residues. V shed 3 bases and J shed 8 bases, with 7 bases lying between them. CDR3 residues: CASSLGSEAFF. The CDR3 region has the DNA TGTGCCAGCAGCTTGGGGTCCGAAGCTTTCTTT.

The chain employs TRBV20-1 and TRBJ2-7; D gene ambiguous. Germline V gene lookup returns CDR1 DFQATT and CDR2 SNEGSKA (reference sequence). V was trimmed by 7 bases and J by 2 bases, leaving 6 bases between them. The CDR3 sequence is 10 residues long. CDR3 sequence (DNA): TGCAGTGTCCGGGCCTACGAGCAGTACTTC. This encodes CSVRAYEQYF.

The V call is TRBV7-2, the J call TRBJ2-7; D uncertain. There are 13 residues in the CDR3. Germline-derived CDR1 and CDR2 are SGHTA and FQGNSA. V was clipped by 6 bases and J by 5 bases, with 14 bases between them. The CDR3 spells CASSEINSHEQYF. CDR3 sequence (DNA): TGTGCCAGCAGTGAGATTAATAGTCACGAGCAGTACTTC.

The chain employs TRBV28 and TRBJ1-5; 8 nucleotides agree with TRBD1. Germline loops: CDR1 MDHEN, CDR2 SYDVKM. The CDR3 contains 15 residues. J was trimmed by 6 bases and V by 6 bases; bases with no gene match: 10. DNA of the CDR3: TGTGCCAGCAGCCAGGACAGGGACGTTGGTCAGCCCCAGCATTTT. Encoded protein: CASSQDRDVGQPQHF.

The chain joins TRBV7-6 to TRBJ1-5; 9 nucleotides agree with TRBD1. This CDR3 spans 15 amino acids. J lost 6 bases, V lost 1 base, and 4 bases had no gene match. Germline-derived CDR1 and CDR2 are SGHVS and FNYEAQ. The CDR3 loop reads CASSLVQGATQPQHF. For the CDR3, the DNA is TGTGCCAGCAGCTTAGTACAGGGGGCCACTCAGCCCCAGCATTTT.

This sequence joins TRBV20-1 and TRBJ1-5; D gene ambiguous. Per the germline V gene, CDR1 is DFQATT and CDR2 is SNEGSKA (reference sequence). V lost 5 bases to trimming and J lost 2 bases, with 10 bases between them. CDR3 length equals 13 residues. Here the CDR3 DNA reads TGCAGTGCTCCTTTTCAAGGCAATCAGCCCCAGCATTTT. Amino acids: CSAPFQGNQPQHF.

The CDR3 sequence: CATGGFNYGYTF. The CDR3 nucleotides read TGTGCCACCGGGGGGTTCAACTATGGCTACACCTTC. The V and J genes are TRBV28 and TRBJ1-2, with a weak D call TRBD1 (5 bases). The CDR3 covers 12 residues. Trimming removed 10 bases from V and 2 bases from J, with 11 bases in between. The germline CDR1 and CDR2 sequences are MDHEN and SYDVKM.

This clonotype was detected a few times. The chain couples TRBV20-1 to TRBJ1-5, with D perhaps TRBD1 (6 bases). Germline values: CDR1 DFQATT, CDR2 SNEGSKA (reference sequence). The CDR3 consists of 14 residues. V shed 1 base and J shed 0 bases, with 7 bases lying between them. For the CDR3, the DNA is TGCAGTGCTAGAGGGGACACTAGCAATCAGCCCCAGCATTTT. This sequence encodes CSARGDTSNQPQHF.

As regards this clonotype: Its ends do not fully match the called genes, so a read error is possible. This sequence joins TRBV15 and TRBJ2-7, with a tentative D call TRBD1 (6 bases). The germline V gene has CDR1 LNHNV and CDR2 YYDKDF (reference sequence). This CDR3 has 14 residues. This chain's CDR3 is CATSRELTSGDNLF. For the CDR3, the DNA is TGTGCCACCAGCAGAGAGCTGACCAGTGGGGACAACTTATTC.

The chain combines TRBV15 with TRBJ2-7, with D possibly TRBD2 on 5 matching bases. From germline, CDR1 is LNHNV and CDR2 YYDKDF (reference sequence). Trimming left V 8 bases short and J 3 bases short, with 17 bases between. The CDR3 has 14 residues. The CDR3 is CATRFPGKRYEQYF. In nucleotides, the CDR3 is TGTGCCACCCGATTCCCCGGGAAACGCTACGAGCAGTACTTC. Using reference TRBV15 and TRBJ2-7 for the parts outside the CDR3, the full variable domain is DAMVIQNPRYQVTQFGKPVTLSCSQTLNHNVMYWYQQKSSQAPKLLFHYYDKDFNNEADTPDNFQSRRPNTSFCFLDIRSPGLGDTAMYLCATRFPGKRYEQYFGPGTRLTVT.

This rearrangement joins TRBV24-1 to TRBJ2-5; D gene uncertain. CDR3 length: 12 amino acids. The germline CDR1 and CDR2 sequences are KGHDR and SFDVKD. V was clipped by 5 bases and J by 2 bases, with 5 bases between them. The CDR3 DNA follows: TGTGCCACCAGTGGACGGCAAGAGACCCAGTACTTC. Its translation is CATSGRQETQYF.

This clonotype was counted a few times. The J gene is TRBJ1-3, the V gene TRBV20-1; 9 nucleotides align to TRBD1. Germline V gene lookup returns CDR1 DFQATT and CDR2 SNEGSKA (reference sequence). The CDR3 is 12 amino acids. After removal of 6 bases from V and 7 bases from J, the junction contained 4 bases not matched to a gene. This CDR3 reads CSADRGRNTIYF. In nucleotides, the CDR3 is TGCAGTGCGGACAGGGGTAGGAACACCATATATTTT.

As DNA, the CDR3 is TGTGCCAGCAGTGAGGGTAGAAACTATGGCTACACCTTC. Protein: CASSEGRNYGYTF. V is TRBV25-1 and J is TRBJ1-2; D remains ambiguous. The germline V and J ends were trimmed by 3 bases and 2 bases, with 7 bases remaining between them. The germline gives CDR1 MGHDK, CDR2 SYGVNS. The CDR3 contains 13 residues.

J is TRBJ2-5 and V is TRBV5-4; the match to TRBD1 covers 7 bases. V gave up 2 bases and J gave up 7 bases; unmatched junction bases: 11. There are 15 residues in the CDR3. The germline V gene has CDR1 SGHNT and CDR2 YYREEE (reference sequence). CDR3 residues: CASSFTGQMPGTQYF. CDR3 DNA: TGTGCCAGCAGCTTCACGGGACAGATGCCAGGGACCCAGTACTTC.

V usage is TRBV24-1 and J usage is TRBJ2-7, with TRBD1 as a possible D gene (6 bases). Germline assignment: CDR1 KGHDR and CDR2 SFDVKD. CDR3 length equals 13 residues. Trimming removed 3 bases from V and 3 bases from J, with 8 bases in between. CDR3 sequence reads: CATSDGQSYEQYF. CDR3 nucleotides: TGTGCCACCAGTGATGGACAGAGCTACGAGCAGTACTTC.

This clonotype is medium-sized (0.01 to 0.1%). The rearrangement links TRBV20-1 to TRBJ2-7; unclear D gene. V gave up 5 bases and J gave up 4 bases, with 6 bases separating them. There are 10 residues in the CDR3. Germline values: CDR1 DFQATT, CDR2 SNEGSKA (reference sequence). The CDR3 protein is CSAYSYEQYF. CDR3 sequence (DNA): TGCAGTGCTTACAGTTACGAGCAGTACTTC.

The rearrangement joins TRBV6-2 or TRBV6-3 to TRBJ2-5; possible D gene TRBD2, 6 bases. V lost 6 bases and J 4 bases, leaving 12 bases between the germline ends. CDR1 is MNHEY and CDR2 is SVGEGT in the germline V gene. The CDR3 contains 13 residues. In DNA, the CDR3 is TGTGCCAGCAGACCAACGGGGGTAGAGACCCAGTACTTC. Translation gives CASRPTGVETQYF.

This chain links TRBV20-1 with TRBJ1-1, with TRBD1 identical over 7 bases. CDR3 length: 13 residues. Germline V lookup: CDR1 DFQATT, CDR2 SNEGSKA (reference sequence). J lost 3 bases, V lost 5 bases, and 6 bases had no gene match. DNA for the CDR3: TGCAGTGCTGGCAGACAGGGATACACTGAAGCTTTCTTT. Protein product: CSAGRQGYTEAFF.

The gene calls are TRBV28 and TRBJ1-5, with TRBD1 matching over 7 bases. The CDR3 runs to 15 residues. With 2 bases clipped from V and 7 bases from J, the junction kept 8 bases outside the gene matches. The germline gives CDR1 MDHEN, CDR2 SYDVKM. The CDR3 DNA is TGTGCCAGCAGTTTACTGACAGGGCCCCTGCAGCCCCAGCATTTT. Translating it yields CASSLLTGPLQPQHF.

The chain couples TRBV20-1 to TRBJ1-6, with 7 bases matching TRBD1. The germline CDR1 and CDR2 sequences are DFQATT and SNEGSKA (reference sequence). The V gene end was trimmed by 5 bases and the J gene end by 4 bases; junction bases not matched to a gene: 5. The CDR3 is 14 amino acids. The CDR3 nucleotides are TGCAGTGCTCCACAGGGGTCGTATAATTCACCCCTCCACTTT. Amino acids: CSAPQGSYNSPLHF.

This chain uses TRBV24-1 with TRBJ2-1, with TRBD2 matching 12 bases. V gave up 3 bases and J gave up 3 bases; unmatched junction bases: 2. Germline CDR1 reads KGHDR; CDR2 reads SFDVKD. The CDR3 length is 16 residues. Written as DNA, the CDR3 is TGTGCCACCAGTGATCGGACTAGCGGGATCTACAATGAGCAGTTCTTC. It is translated as CATSDRTSGIYNEQFF.